These T cell receptor beta chains were read from a single sample in a study of response to subunit inactivated influenza vaccine. MiXCR, run by TCRdb on the RT-PCR reads, gives a single entry per CDR3 protein. In the table there are roughly 460,000 distinct CDR3 sequences, roughly 11% of which are singletons. The sequencing here drew on PBMCs from blood, taken around seven weeks after vaccination. The receptors were sampled from a man over 45 who received an inactivated influenza vaccine. The CDR3 runs from the conserved cysteine through the conserved F or W. A D gene is named only where the DNA matches it firmly. The size of a clone is reported for some rows only, either as once, few or many, or as a class for expanded clones.

clone size,J gene,V gene,D gene,CDR3 protein,CDR3 DNA
few,TRBJ2-5,TRBV25-1,-,CASSELVAVETQYF,TGTGCCAGCAGTGAATTAGTGGCGGTGGAGACCCAGTACTTC
few,TRBJ2-2,TRBV6-1,TRBD2,CASSGTRPNTGELFF,TGTGCCAGCAGTGGGACTAGGCCGAACACCGGGGAGCTGTTTTTT
-,TRBJ2-1,TRBV7-2,TRBD2,CASSSVGGGPRNEQFF,TGTGCCAGCAGCTCCGTGGGGGGAGGGCCGCGGAATGAGCAGTTCTTC
-,TRBJ2-5,TRBV4-3,-,CASSPRGREPGETQYF,TGCGCCAGCAGCCCTAGGGGGCGGGAGCCAGGGGAGACCCAGTACTTC
few,TRBJ2-2,TRBV15,TRBD2,CATSIGGHGGDTGELFF,TGTGCCACCAGCATAGGGGGTCACGGGGGGGACACCGGGGAGCTGTTTTTT
few,TRBJ2-5,TRBV12-3/TRBV12-4,-,CASSFVRGASETQYF,TGTGCCAGCAGTTTCGTCCGGGGGGCCTCGGAGACCCAGTACTTC
few,TRBJ2-3,TRBV4-3,-,CASSQERQGPNTQYF,TGCGCCAGCAGCCAAGAGCGTCAGGGGCCGAATACGCAGTATTTT
many,TRBJ2-5,TRBV6-5,-,CASRYGGRAGETQYF,TGTGCCAGCAGATATGGGGGCAGGGCAGGGGAGACCCAGTACTTC
few,TRBJ2-1,TRBV5-1,-,CASSPLLDEQFF,TGCGCCAGCAGCCCATTACTGGACGAGCAGTTCTTC
many,TRBJ1-1,TRBV9,-,CASSVDWNTEAFF,TGTGCCAGCAGCGTAGATTGGAACACTGAAGCTTTCTTT
few,TRBJ1-4,TRBV4-2,-,CASSQFVGAGEKLFF,TGTGCCAGCAGCCAATTTGTTGGGGCTGGGGAAAAACTGTTTTTT
-,TRBJ2-1,TRBV5-6,TRBD2,CASSLEGLAGGGNEQFF,TGTGCCAGCAGCTTGGAGGGACTAGCGGGAGGAGGCAATGAGCAGTTCTTC
-,TRBJ2-5,TRBV6-2/TRBV6-3,-,CASSYFETQYF,TGTGCCAGCAGTTATTTTGAGACCCAGTACTTC
many,TRBJ1-4,TRBV20-1,-,CSARDGAGTASEKLFF,TGCAGTGCTAGAGATGGAGCAGGGACTGCAAGTGAAAAACTGTTTTTT
many,TRBJ2-3,TRBV6-5,TRBD2,CASSYSSSGGADTQYF,TGTGCCAGCAGTTACTCTTCTAGCGGGGGGGCCGATACGCAGTATTTT
-,TRBJ2-5,TRBV12-3/TRBV12-4,TRBD2,CASSPGTRARETQYF,TGTGCCAGCAGTCCGGGGACTAGGGCGCGAGAGACCCAGTACTTC
-,TRBJ1-1,TRBV5-1,TRBD1,CASSGQGRSTEAFF,TGCGCCAGCAGCGGACAGGGTAGGTCCACTGAAGCTTTCTTT
-,TRBJ2-3,TRBV7-9,TRBD1,CASTDNRGPDTQYF,TGTGCCAGCACCGACAACAGGGGCCCAGATACGCAGTATTTT
-,TRBJ2-6,TRBV7-8,-,CASSVDSWGSSGANVLTF,TGTGCCAGCAGTGTTGACAGTTGGGGTTCCTCTGGGGCCAACGTCCTGACTTTC
few,TRBJ2-7,TRBV4-1,-,CASSQDQGGEQYF,TGCGCCAGCAGCCAAGATCAGGGTGGCGAGCAGTACTTC
-,TRBJ2-3,TRBV6-2/TRBV6-3,TRBD1,CASRAPGQGPDTQYF,TGTGCCAGCAGGGCCCCGGGACAGGGACCAGATACGCAGTATTTT
few,TRBJ2-7,TRBV6-1,TRBD1,CASATGTSYEQYF,TGTGCCAGTGCGACAGGGACGTCCTACGAGCAGTACTTC
-,TRBJ2-5,TRBV7-2,TRBD1,CASSAGTGRRQTQYF,TGTGCCAGCAGCGCTGGGACAGGGAGGAGGCAGACCCAGTACTTC
many,TRBJ2-5,TRBV20-1,-,CSAPIASEQETQYF,TGCAGTGCCCCCATCGCAAGCGAACAAGAGACCCAGTACTTC
-,TRBJ2-3,TRBV4-2,-,CASSPRDPTDTQYF,TGTGCCAGCAGCCCCAGGGACCCCACAGATACGCAGTATTTT
-,TRBJ2-7,TRBV20-1,-,CSASGSSRTYEQYF,TGCAGTGCTAGCGGGTCTTCCAGGACCTACGAGCAGTACTTC
many,TRBJ1-2,TRBV12-3/TRBV12-4,-,CASSSDPRWEGYTF,TGTGCCAGCAGTTCGGACCCTCGGTGGGAAGGCTACACCTTC
few,TRBJ1-4,TRBV4-3,-,CASSQGAGAWSEKLFF,TGCGCCAGCAGCCAAGGTGCAGGGGCATGGAGTGAAAAACTGTTTTTT
-,TRBJ2-5,TRBV24-1,-,CATSDLEGARETQYF,TGTGCCACCAGTGATTTAGAAGGGGCAAGAGAGACCCAGTACTTC
-,TRBJ2-1,TRBV5-1,-,CASSLWGGSNEQFF,TGCGCCAGCAGCTTGTGGGGAGGATCCAATGAGCAGTTCTTC
-,TRBJ2-2,TRBV18,-,CASSPLGVPNTGELFF,TGTGCCAGCTCACCCCTAGGCGTTCCGAACACCGGGGAGCTGTTTTTT